The 26 T cell receptor beta chains presented below share a single source sample, sequenced in a study of T cell responses to AZD1222 COVID-19 vaccine. Profiled with immunoSEQ multiplex PCR; TCRdb holds only in-frame clones, not every one. The sample has about 130,000 clones, around 90% seen once. This material consisted of peripheral blood, taken on day 0 of AZD1222 vaccination. These receptors all come from an adult in good health.

V is TRBV30 and J is TRBJ1-1; D gene ambiguous. The CDR3 consists of 13 residues. Trimming removed 4 bases at V and 1 base at J, with 10 bases between. The germline CDR1 and CDR2 sequences are GTSNPN and SVGIG (reference sequence). CDR3 sequence reads: CAWKWGGNTEAFF. CDR3 DNA: TGTGCCTGGAAATGGGGAGGGAACACTGAAGCTTTCTTT. Drawing the rest from reference TRBV30 and TRBJ1-1, the complete variable domain is SQTIHQWPATLVQPVGSPLSLECTVEGTSNPNLYWYRQAAGRGLQLLFYSVGIGQISSEVPQNLSASRPQDRQFILSSKKLLLSDSGFYLCAWKWGGNTEAFFGQGTRLTVV.

V usage is TRBV28 and J usage is TRBJ2-7; D gene unclear. Trimming removed 8 bases from V and 0 bases from J, with 11 bases in between. CDR1 is MDHEN and CDR2 is SYDVKM in the germline V gene. The CDR3 consists of 13 residues. CDR3 sequence (DNA): TGTGCCAGCCTAGATAGTAGCTCCTACGAGCAGTACTTC. Translating it yields CASLDSSSYEQYF. The full variable domain, with the rest looked up from reference TRBV28 and TRBJ2-7, is DVKVTQSSRYLVKRTGEKVFLECVQDMDHENMFWYRQDPGLGLRLIYFSYDVKMKEKGDIPEGYSVSREKKERFSLILESASTNQTSMYLCASLDSSSYEQYFGPGTRLTVT.

J is TRBJ2-7 and V is TRBV28; 11 bases map to TRBD2. The V segment lost 1 base and the J segment 6 bases; nucleotides outside the gene matches: 5. The CDR3 is made up of 15 amino acids. Germline V CDR1 and CDR2: MDHEN, SYDVKM. The DNA for the CDR3 is TGTGCCAGCAGTTTATTAGCGGGAGGGTCGGCCGAGCAGTACTTC. Translated: CASSLLAGGSAEQYF.

This chain connects TRBV19 to TRBJ1-2; D remains unclear. The V and J ends lost 3 bases and 2 bases respectively, with 22 bases between them. The CDR3 loop spans 18 amino acids. Germline V CDR1 and CDR2: LNHDA, SQIVND (reference sequence). CDR3 loop: CASSIKKVNWFPNYGYTF. The CDR3 coding sequence is TGTGCCAGTAGTATCAAGAAGGTCAACTGGTTCCCCAACTATGGCTACACCTTC.

The V and J genes are TRBV5-4 and TRBJ2-3; either TRBD1 or TRBD2 may supply D (5 bases each). V dropped 2 bases and J dropped 7 bases, with 8 bases sitting between them. The CDR3 runs 12 residues. Per germline, CDR1 SGHNT and CDR2 YYREEE (reference sequence). The CDR3 sequence is CASSFWGNTQYF. Here the CDR3 DNA reads TGTGCCAGCAGCTTTTGGGGGAATACGCAGTATTTT.

The chain has TRBV6-2 or TRBV6-3 and TRBJ2-2; the match to TRBD2 covers 9 bases. The germline V gene has CDR1 MNHEY and CDR2 SVGEGT. This CDR3 contains 17 residues. Trimming cost V 2 bases and J 2 bases; bases outside gene matches: 6. The CDR3, as DNA: TGTGCCAGCAGTTACAATAGGCTAGCGGGAAACACCGGGGAGCTGTTTTTT. Residues: CASSYNRLAGNTGELFF.

The rearrangement joins TRBV6-5 to TRBJ1-1; a weak D match, TRBD1 (5 bases). The CDR3 sequence is 14 residues long. Germline values: CDR1 MNHEY, CDR2 SVGAGI. The V and J ends lost 2 bases and 7 bases respectively, with 14 bases between them. CDR3: CASSYRFRGVEAFF. The CDR3 DNA reads as TGTGCCAGCAGTTACCGATTTCGGGGGGTTGAAGCTTTCTTT.

J is TRBJ2-7 and V is TRBV15; unclear D gene. Per germline, CDR1 LNHNV and CDR2 YYDKDF (reference sequence). The V end lost 0 bases, the J end lost 6 bases, and 6 bases lay between the germline ends. The CDR3 has 12 residues. This CDR3 reads CATSRDLREQYF. CDR3 nucleotides: TGTGCCACCAGCAGAGATCTTCGCGAGCAGTACTTC.

The J gene is TRBJ1-4, the V gene TRBV19, with D tentatively TRBD1 (6 bases). Looked up from germline, CDR1 is LNHDA and CDR2 is SQIVND (reference sequence). The V gene lost 6 bases and the J gene lost 5 bases, with 13 bases spanning the gap. This CDR3 has 14 residues. The CDR3 nucleotides are TGTGCCAGTAGAGACGGGGGCCTAAATGAAAAACTGTTTTTT. Encoded protein: CASRDGGLNEKLFF. The whole variable domain, filled in from reference TRBV19 and TRBJ1-4, reads DGGITQSPKYLFRKEGQNVTLSCEQNLNHDAMYWYRQDPGQGLRLIYYSQIVNDFQKGDIAEGYSVSREKKESFPLTVTSAQKNPTAFYLCASRDGGLNEKLFFGSGTQLSVL.

The chain couples TRBV19 to TRBJ1-5; D is uncertain. Trimming removed 2 bases from V and 5 bases from J, with 7 bases in between. The CDR3 is made up of 13 amino acids. Germline CDR1 and CDR2: LNHDA and SQIVND (reference sequence). The CDR3 DNA follows: TGTGCCAGTAGTATAAAAGGCGATCAGCCCCAGCATTTT. This encodes CASSIKGDQPQHF.

The chain is built from TRBV6-2 or TRBV6-3 and TRBJ2-3, with a weak D call TRBD1 (5 bases). With 5 bases removed from V and 8 bases from J, the gap between germline ends came to 8 bases. The germline CDR1 and CDR2 sequences are MNHEY and SVGEGT. The CDR3 is 11 residues long. CDR3 nucleotide sequence: TGTGCCAGCAGTGTTCAGGGTACGCAGTATTTT. Its translation is CASSVQGTQYF.

CDR3 DNA sequence: TGCGCCAGCAGTCGGTACCAAGAGACCCAGTACTTC. Amino acid sequence: CASSRYQETQYF. V and J are TRBV5-1 and TRBJ2-5; D uncertain. The V end lost 5 bases, the J end lost 0 bases, and 5 bases lay between the germline ends. This CDR3 region has 12 residues. CDR1 is SGHRS and CDR2 is YFSETQ in the germline V gene.

This chain connects TRBV4-2 to TRBJ2-7; 7 bases match TRBD2. The V segment lost 0 bases and the J segment 6 bases; nucleotides outside the gene matches: 2. The CDR3 covers 13 residues. The germline V gene has CDR1 LGHNA and CDR2 YNFKEQ. DNA for the CDR3: TGTGCCAGCAGCCAAGACCCTAGCGGCGAGCAGTACTTC. This encodes CASSQDPSGEQYF.

J is TRBJ1-1 and V is TRBV5-6; TRBD1 matches 8 bases. Germline V CDR1 and CDR2: SGHDT, YYEEEE. J gave up 10 bases and V 4 bases, and 15 bases lay outside the gene matches. The CDR3 spans 15 residues. CDR3 sequence (DNA): TGTGCCAGCAGCCACCTATCCGGACAGGGCGGAGTAGCTTTCTTT. Protein product: CASSHLSGQGGVAFF.

This chain uses TRBV29-1 with TRBJ2-1, with D unresolved. This CDR3 region has 15 residues. Trimming removed 4 bases from V and 7 bases from J, with 20 bases in between. Germline CDR1 is SQVTM and CDR2 is ANQGSEA. The CDR3 bases are TGCAGCGTTGTTGTGGCTCTTCTGGGGTTGAATGAGCAGTTCTTC. Its translation: CSVVVALLGLNEQFF.

This chain connects TRBV5-1 to TRBJ2-1; 12 bases agree with TRBD2. The CDR3 runs 16 residues. CDR1 SGHRS and CDR2 YFSETQ come from the germline V gene. The junction had 10 bases not matched to a gene; V was cut back by 4 bases and J by 8 bases. CDR3 nucleotide sequence: TGCGCCAGCAGCCCCGCGACTAGCGGGAGATCGCATGAGCAGTTCTTC. Protein product: CASSPATSGRSHEQFF.

This chain uses TRBV19 with TRBJ2-7; either TRBD1 or TRBD2 may fit D (5 bases each). The CDR3 has 14 amino acids. CDR1 and CDR2 from the germline V gene are LNHDA and SQIVND (reference sequence). The V gene lost 6 bases and the J gene lost 7 bases, with 19 bases spanning the gap. This CDR3 is CASRVEGSVREQYF. The CDR3 coding sequence is TGTGCCAGTAGAGTAGAGGGGTCCGTTCGGGAGCAGTACTTC.

The chain has TRBV7-3 and TRBJ2-1, with 9 bases that match TRBD2. The germline gives CDR1 SGHTA, CDR2 FQGTGA. V gave up 5 bases and J gave up 5 bases; unmatched junction bases: 13. The CDR3 runs to 17 residues. The CDR3 reads CASSPIPYRGGDNEQFF. The CDR3 DNA is TGTGCCAGCAGCCCCATCCCCTATCGCGGGGGGGACAATGAGCAGTTCTTC.

The V call is TRBV27, the J call TRBJ1-4; D is unresolved. The CDR3 totals 17 residues. V lost 3 bases, J lost 4 bases, and 18 bases lay in between. CDR1 MNHEY and CDR2 SMNVEV come from the germline V gene (reference sequence). For the CDR3, the DNA is TGTGCCAGCAGTTTTTCGGGAATGCAGACTGTTAATGAAAAACTGTTTTTT. The encoded protein is CASSFSGMQTVNEKLFF.

The rearrangement joins TRBV9 to TRBJ1-1; D gene ambiguous. Germline lookup yields CDR1 SGDLS and CDR2 YYNGEE. V was trimmed by 0 bases and J by 0 bases, leaving 6 bases between them. This CDR3 is 14 amino acids long. In DNA, the CDR3 is TGTGCCAGCAGCGTAGGAGGGATGAACACTGAAGCTTTCTTT. Its protein is CASSVGGMNTEAFF. The complete variable domain, with remaining parts taken from reference TRBV9 and TRBJ1-1, reads DSGVTQTPKHLITATGQRVTLRCSPRSGDLSVYWYQQSLDQGLQFLIQYYNGEERAKGNILERFSAQQFPDLHSELNLSSLELGDSALYFCASSVGGMNTEAFFGQGTRLTVV.

This rearrangement joins TRBV12-2 to TRBJ2-2. TRBV12-2 constitutes a pseudogene. The length of the CDR3 is 21 residues. CDR3 loop: CASRSHPTRRRGPVDTGELFF. CDR3 in DNA: TGTGCAAGTCGCTCCCATCCTACACGCCGTCGTGGACCAGTAGACACCGGGGAGCTGTTTTTT.

CDR3 loop: CASGPQGRGKETQYF. For the CDR3, the DNA is TGTGCCAGCGGGCCGCAGGGACGGGGGAAAGAGACCCAGTACTTC. The chain links TRBV6-5 to TRBJ2-5; TRBD2 is a possible D gene (6 bases). The V end lost 8 bases, the J end lost 3 bases, and 19 bases lay between the germline ends. The CDR3 runs 15 residues. Germline V gives CDR1 MNHEY, CDR2 SVGAGI.

The chain couples TRBV11-2 to TRBJ2-3; D is possibly TRBD1 (6 bases). This CDR3 region has 18 residues. Trimming stripped 1 base from V and 6 bases from J, with 23 bases between. The germline gives CDR1 SGHAT, CDR2 FQNNGV. CDR3 amino acids: CASSLGAQGRLVTDTQYF. CDR3 nucleotide sequence: TGTGCCAGCAGCTTAGGCGCGCAGGGGCGATTAGTTACGGATACGCAGTATTTT.

The CDR3 spells CASSQDNLAGHLGPEQFF. The CDR3 DNA is TGTGCCAGCAGCCAAGATAATCTAGCGGGGCACTTAGGTCCTGAGCAGTTCTTC. V usage is TRBV4-2 and J usage is TRBJ2-1, with 9 bases identical to TRBD2. The junction had 15 bases not matched to a gene; V was cut back by 0 bases and J by 9 bases. Looked up from germline, CDR1 is LGHNA and CDR2 is YNFKEQ. The CDR3 sequence is 18 residues long.

The chain joins TRBV7-6 to TRBJ2-1; 11 bases agree with TRBD2. Trimming at V came to 6 bases and at J to 0 bases, leaving 16 bases not matched to a gene. The CDR3 length is 20 residues. In germline, CDR1 is SGHVS, CDR2 FNYEAQ. The DNA for the CDR3 is TGTGCCAGCAGTTCCCCCGGGACTAGCGGATTACTCCACTCCTACAATGAGCAGTTCTTC. Protein product: CASSSPGTSGLLHSYNEQFF.

This clone turned up a few times. V is TRBV5-6 and J is TRBJ2-2; TRBD2 aligns across 13 bases. Germline CDR1 SGHDT, CDR2 YYEEEE. This CDR3 comprises 17 residues. Trimming removed 3 bases from V and 5 bases from J; junction bases left unmatched: 7. The chain's CDR3 is CASSYPSGLAGTGELFF. The CDR3 DNA follows: TGTGCCAGCAGCTACCCATCGGGACTAGCGGGGACCGGGGAGCTGTTTTTT.